The sequence of this TCR beta chain was determined in a study of CD8+ T cells in alopecia areata (dated by TCRdb to 2016 to 2019). Describing the broader study: Treated patients were enrolled in an open-label pilot trial of oral tofacitinib at 5 to 10 mg twice daily for moderate-to-severe alopecia areata. Tofacitinib was administered for 6 to 18 months, and 6 months of follow-up off drug were then conducted to assess delayed response and recurrence. For the treated patients, the SALT score, which quantifies what percentage of scalp surface area is affected, served as the measure of disease severity. In both human patients and the C3H/HeJ mouse model, the study applied high-throughput TCRbeta sequencing to look at T cell clonal expansion in alopecia areata. On the human side, TCRbeta sequencing was run on scalp tissue and on sorted CD4+ and CD8+ peripheral blood T cells from healthy controls and from alopecia areata patients with either patchy or totalis/universalis disease. Patients on tofacitinib were biopsied at baseline and after 4 and 24 weeks of treatment, and several of the patients also had a later scalp biopsy. Clonality in the scalp was compared among normal scalp (n=4), patchy alopecia areata scalp (n=8), and alopecia totalis/universalis scalp (n=8). RNA came from the PAXgene miRNA kit for fixed scalp, the miRNeasy kit for PBMCs, and the RNeasy kit for mouse skin. TCRbeta CDR3 regions were amplified by immunoSEQ multiplex PCR using 35 Vbeta forward and 13 Jbeta reverse primers.

Comment on this clone: Its specific antigen is unknown. Base qualities are not at hand, and no much larger clone is one base apart.

Library creation used the immunoSEQ multiplex PCR assay. RNA was extracted from all samples and reverse transcribed into cDNA as template for TCR sequencing. SuperScript III was used for first-strand cDNA synthesis, primed with a 2:1 mix of oligo-dT and random hexamers. A synthetic immune receptor repertoire was used to measure amplification bias, and any remaining bias was corrected computationally. For the original study's pipeline: Raw reads were preprocessed to remove errors, and CDR3 was defined according to IMGT conventions as the region from the conserved cysteine to phenylalanine. Clonality was computed by normalizing Shannon entropy by log2 of the number of productive unique TCRs and subtracting the result from 1. Whether scalp clones were CD4 or CD8 was inferred by matching scalp TCRbeta sequences against CD4 and CD8 repertoires sorted from blood. TCRdb retrieved this table from immuneACCESS and kept in-frame rearrangements only. Not all clones are present; in checked studies, unresolved V genes account for under half, and no reason is known for the remainder. The V and J calls and clone size come from that table; D and trimming were worked out from the DNA. The table for this sample lists 130,000 to 150,000 clones; roughly 80% of them were counted only once. The ten largest clonotypes hold 20% to 30% of the sample.

In the paper's terms, the time point label means: 4 weeks on oral tofacitinib. Read against the paper, the sample's treatment or condition label means: oral pan-JAK inhibitor, 5-10 mg twice daily. Peripheral blood and lesional scalp punch biopsies were obtained from patients with alopecia areata. PBMCs were isolated by density centrifugation and stained for CD3, CD4 and CD8, and CD4+ and CD8+ T cells were sorted on a FACSAria. Spanning cysteine to phenylalanine, the CDR3 consists of 14 amino acids. CDR3 DNA is the only sequence kept; it has 42 bases, read in frame from the first base. Sequences MDHEN (CDR1) and SYDVKM (CDR2) are obtained from the germline V gene. The junction carries 19 bases between V and J, which are trimmed by 9 bases and 7 bases respectively. General findings and caveats noted by the study authors: Scalp TCR repertoire analysis is complicated because resident alphabeta T cells in normal human skin are also sequenced, whereas mouse skin is dominated by gammadelta T cells. Scalp clonality and the number of expanded CD8+ clones among the top 100 scalp clones were significantly decreased by tofacitinib. Higher clonality and more expanded CD8+ clones were observed in lesional scalp than in normal scalp, particularly in alopecia totalis/universalis, a finding suggestive of antigenic drive. Many expanded lesional clones persisted in scalp and blood during tofacitinib treatment, which may partly explain relapse after stopping treatment. Shared TCR sequences between patients were less evident than in mice, which may be partly attributable to HLA diversity in the patient population. Because the treated cohort was small and had just a single nonresponder, larger studies are needed to establish links between baseline CD8+ expansion and response.

Specimen: CD8+ T cells sorted from blood, collected at week 4, from a patient treated with tofacitinib. The chain joins TRBV28 to TRBJ2-1; the D segment might be TRBD1 or TRBD2, since each matches 5 bases. The TCR sequence derives from a human donor with alopecia areata. The CDR3 loop reads CASLGTDWGNEQFF. At the DNA level, the sequence is TGTGCCAGTCTCGGTACTGACTGGGGGAATGAGCAGTTCTTC.